Below, one T cell receptor beta chain is given with its context. Its cognate antigen is unknown. The record originates from a study of cytomegalovirus exposure and HLA in healthy donors. Overall study results and limits: Judged likely to be a sequencing artifact was a cluster of highly shared sequence variants.

PCR used 60 Vbeta primers and 13 Jbeta primers. Per the original methods: Around 9.9 million shared chains were among the 80 million or so unique TCR beta chains that a later analysis counted. Here immunoSEQ multiplex PCR was the method, and the copy in TCRdb shows in-frame clones only, minus some. The V and J calls and clone size were taken over from that table, and D and trimming were inferred from the DNA. The table includes 150,000 or so clones, roughly four fifths detected once. With 1 base removed from V and 5 bases from J, the gap between germline ends came to 6 bases. This CDR3 spans 12 amino acids. The V gene's germline CDR1 is LGHNA and CDR2 YNFKEQ.

Sequenced: PBMCs. The chain employs TRBV4-2 and TRBJ2-7; D not resolved. This TCR was sampled from a male donor in good health and CMV-seronegative. CDR3 nucleotides: TGTGCCAGCAGCCAAGGTCGTCACGAGCAGTACTTC. Residues: CASSQGRHEQYF.